This T cell receptor beta chain came from a study of blood T cell repertoires in COVID-19 (dated by TCRdb to 2020 to 2021). Broadly, across the study: Samples covering the acute and convalescent phases of COVID-19 were provided by collaborators in the United States, Italy and Spain. The material from the prospective study consisted of cDNA or gDNA derived from T cells, B-cell-depleted T cells, or PBMCs. Subjects who had been exposed to COVID-19, were actively infected with it, or had recovered from it provided the deeply sampled blood TCRbeta repertoires that made up the dataset. The repertoires were released in a freely available public database intended as a resource for research on the immune response to SARS-CoV-2. The samples were drawn from the first 160 participants of the ongoing ImmuneRACE study and from some 1,300 subjects provided by 6 global collaborators. A de-identified subject ID, COVID-19 status, age in years and sex were almost always included in the sample metadata. HLA class I and class II types, where available, came from metadata supplied by the sample provider rather than from assay-based typing. The investigation overall reported the following: The amount of clinical and demographic metadata varied by source and participant and was provided uncurated.

TCRbeta CDR3 regions were amplified from genomic DNA using the immunoSEQ Assay, a bias-controlled multiplex PCR. The authors processed their data as follows. The number of nucleated cells in each sample was estimated from the amplification of reference gene primers within the assay. Sequence reads were collapsed and filtered to measure the absolute abundance of every unique TCRbeta CDR3 rearrangement. Productive Simpson clonality was computed per sample as the square root of Simpson's diversity index over productive rearrangements. TCRdb's version of the immuneACCESS table is confined to in-frame rearrangements and falls short of the full clone set. An unresolved V gene accounts for under half of the shortfall where checked; the remainder is of unknown origin. Clone size and V and J calls were adopted from that table, with D and trimming inferred from the DNA. For this sample the table gives about 350,000 clones, of which roughly 90% were detected only once. The ten largest clones capture approximately 1% of the sample.

Participants in the prospective study were enrolled through a virtual design, were aged roughly 18 to 100 years, and lived in some 24 United States geographic areas. Cohort assignment in the prospective study relied on participant-reported clinical history from a screening survey and a study questionnaire. Exposed participants had been in contact with someone with a PCR-confirmed or clinician-diagnosed COVID-19 case within 2 weeks of study entry. Mobile phlebotomists in the prospective study collected whole blood, serum and a nasopharyngeal or oropharyngeal swab from every participant. Prospective study participants could optionally give additional blood draws and questionnaires over an approximately two-month period. Before DNA extraction, prospective study blood samples were shipped either frozen or at room temperature. About this clone itself: Its antigen is currently not known. No base-level quality is on record; no much larger clone is a single base apart.

The CDR3 starts with the cysteine, ends with the phenylalanine, and has 14 residues. Just CDR3 DNA is preserved here, 42 bases in frame from base 1. From the germline V gene, CDR1 is MDHEN and CDR2 is SYDVKM. Between the V and J ends, shortened by 6 bases and 1 base respectively, the junction contains 12 bases. This TCR was sampled from a woman in her twenties or thirties who had been exposed to COVID-19. The sequence joins TRBV28 to TRBJ1-2, and the D gene may be TRBD1, 5 bases matching. The sequenced material came from PBMCs or T cells enriched from blood (not recorded which). The bases read TGTGCCAGCAGCTTGGCGGGGGGTAACTATGGCTACACCTTC. This translates into CASSLAGGNYGYTF.